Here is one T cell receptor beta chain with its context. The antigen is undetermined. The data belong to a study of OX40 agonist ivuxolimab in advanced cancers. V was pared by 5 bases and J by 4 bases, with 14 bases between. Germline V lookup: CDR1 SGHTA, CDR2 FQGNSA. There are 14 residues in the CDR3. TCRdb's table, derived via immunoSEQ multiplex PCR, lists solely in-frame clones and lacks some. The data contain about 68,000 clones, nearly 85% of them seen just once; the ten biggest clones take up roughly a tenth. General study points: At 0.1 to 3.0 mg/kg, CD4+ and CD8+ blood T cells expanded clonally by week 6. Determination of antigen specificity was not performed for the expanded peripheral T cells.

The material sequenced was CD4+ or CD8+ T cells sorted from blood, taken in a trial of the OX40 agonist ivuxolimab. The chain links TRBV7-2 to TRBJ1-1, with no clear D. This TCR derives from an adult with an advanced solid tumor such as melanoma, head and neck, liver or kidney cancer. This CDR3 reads CASSPRLGGTEAFF. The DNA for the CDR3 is TGTGCCAGCAGCCCCCGACTGGGCGGCACTGAAGCTTTCTTT.